This is a list of T cell receptor beta chains from one sample in a study of cytotoxic CD8 clonotypes in ibrutinib-treated CLL. Sequenced by immunoSEQ multiplex PCR; TCRdb stores in-frame clones only, minus some. The sample records 50,000 to 70,000 clones, approximately 50% being singletons. The sequences come from PBMCs, collected at disease progression, from a patient treated with ibrutinib. These receptors were collected from a human donor with chronic lymphocytic leukemia. CDR3s include the opening cysteine and the closing phenylalanine or tryptophan. The D gene is left open where the match is weak. Clone size is given for some rows only: seen once, a few or many times, or a class if the clone is expanded.

TRBV6-5,once,TRBJ1-1,.,TGTGCCAGCAGTGTGGGGAAAGCTTTCTTT,CASSVGKAFF
TRBV25-1,.,TRBJ1-1,.,TGTGCCAGCAGTCAAATAGGACCTCCGGGGTTT,CASSQIGPPGF
TRBV27,.,TRBJ1-2,TRBD1,TGTGCCAGCAGTTTGAAGGGGGCGCAGGGTGGCTACACCTTC,CASSLKGAQGGYTF
TRBV28,.,TRBJ2-7,.,TGTGCCAGCAGTTTTCCCGGGGCAGGGGAACGCTCGCAGTACTTC,CASSFPGAGERSQYF
TRBV5-1,many,TRBJ1-4,.,TGCGCCAGCAGACAGGCAACTAATGAAAAACTGTTTTTT,CASRQATNEKLFF
TRBV28,.,TRBJ2-7,.,TGTGCCAGCAGAAAAGGACGGGACTCCTACGAGCAGTACTTC,CASRKGRDSYEQYF
TRBV12-5,few,TRBJ2-1,.,TGTGCTAGTGGCTCCGGACAGCAGCAGTTCTTC,CASGSGQQQFF
TRBV29-1,.,TRBJ2-5,.,TGCAGCGAGTCTGCCGGGACTCAAGAGACCCAGTACTTC,CSESAGTQETQYF
TRBV6-5,once,TRBJ1-2,.,TGTGCCAGTGGGGGTAACTATGGCTACACCTTC,CASGGNYGYTF
TRBV6-5,.,TRBJ1-2,.,TGTGCCAGCAGTTACGGTGTGGGAGGTGGTGGCTACACCTTC,CASSYGVGGGGYTF
TRBV4-1,.,TRBJ2-2,.,TGCGCCAGCAGCCAAGGGCAGAACACCGGGGAGCTGTTTTTT,CASSQGQNTGELFF
TRBV9,.,TRBJ2-6,TRBD1,TGTGCCAGCAGCGTAGAGACAGGGAGCTCTGGGGCCAACGTCCTGACTTTC,CASSVETGSSGANVLTF
TRBV19,.,TRBJ2-4,.,TGTGCCAGTAACCCTGGTTTGGCCAAAAACATTCAGTACTTC,CASNPGLAKNIQYF
TRBV7-9,.,TRBJ1-2,.,TGTGCCAGCATATCGCCGGGGGGCGACTATGGCTACACCTTC,CASISPGGDYGYTF
TRBV18,.,TRBJ1-4,.,TGTGCCAGCTCACAAACTAATGAAAAACTGTTTTTT,CASSQTNEKLFF
TRBV10-3,.,TRBJ2-3,TRBD1,TGTGCCATCAGTGAGTATAACAGGGGAGTTACAGATACGCAGTATTTT,CAISEYNRGVTDTQYF
TRBV7-9,.,TRBJ1-2,.,TGTGCCAGCAGCTTTGGTCCGAGCGATGGCTACACCTTC,CASSFGPSDGYTF